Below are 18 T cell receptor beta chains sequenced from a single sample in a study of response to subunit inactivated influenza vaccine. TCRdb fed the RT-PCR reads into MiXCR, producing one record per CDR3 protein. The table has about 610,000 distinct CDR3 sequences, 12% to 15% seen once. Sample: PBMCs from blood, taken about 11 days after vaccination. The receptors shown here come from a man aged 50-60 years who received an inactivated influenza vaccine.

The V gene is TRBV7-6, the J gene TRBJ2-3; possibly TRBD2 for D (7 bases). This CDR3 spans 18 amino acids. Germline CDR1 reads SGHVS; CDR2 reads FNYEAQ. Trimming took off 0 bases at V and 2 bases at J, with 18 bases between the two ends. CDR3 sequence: CASSLALSGGGLTDTQYF. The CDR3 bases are TGTGCCAGCAGCTTAGCGCTGTCCGGCGGGGGCCTCACAGATACGCAGTATTTT.

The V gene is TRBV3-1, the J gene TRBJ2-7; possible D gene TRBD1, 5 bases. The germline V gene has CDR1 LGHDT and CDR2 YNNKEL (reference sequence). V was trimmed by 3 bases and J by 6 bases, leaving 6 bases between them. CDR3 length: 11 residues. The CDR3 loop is CASSHTGEQYF. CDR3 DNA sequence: TGTGCCAGCAGCCACACAGGCGAGCAGTACTTC.

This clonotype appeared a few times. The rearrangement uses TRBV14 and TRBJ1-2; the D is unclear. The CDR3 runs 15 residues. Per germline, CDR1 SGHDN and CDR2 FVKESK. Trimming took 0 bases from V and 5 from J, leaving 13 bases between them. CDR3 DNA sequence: TGTGCCAGCAGCCAAGATCAGGAGAGACCGTATGGCTACACCTTC. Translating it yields CASSQDQERPYGYTF. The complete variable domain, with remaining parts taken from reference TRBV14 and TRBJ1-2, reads EAGVTQFPSHSVIEKGQTVTLRCDPISGHDNLYWYRRVMGKEIKFLLHFVKESKQDESGMPNNRFLAERTGGTYSTLKVQPAELEDSGVYFCASSQDQERPYGYTFGSGTRLTVV.

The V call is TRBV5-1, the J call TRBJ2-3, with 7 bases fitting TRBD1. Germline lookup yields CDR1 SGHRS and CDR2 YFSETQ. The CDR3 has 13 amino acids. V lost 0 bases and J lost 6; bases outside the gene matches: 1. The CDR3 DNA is TGCGCCAGCAGCTTGGAGGGGGCCGATACGCAGTATTTT. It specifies CASSLEGADTQYF. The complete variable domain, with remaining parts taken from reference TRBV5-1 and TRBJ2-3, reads KAGVTQTPRYLIKTRGQQVTLSCSPISGHRSVSWYQQTPGQGLQFLFEYFSETQRNKGNFPGRFSGRQFSNSRSEMNVSTLELGDSALYLCASSLEGADTQYFGPGTRLTVL.

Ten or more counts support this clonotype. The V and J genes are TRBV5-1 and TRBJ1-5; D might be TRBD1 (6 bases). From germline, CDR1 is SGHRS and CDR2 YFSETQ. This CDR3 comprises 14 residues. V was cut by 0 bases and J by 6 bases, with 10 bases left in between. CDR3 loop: CASSLEGGSQPQHF. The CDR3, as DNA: TGCGCCAGCAGCTTGGAAGGGGGTAGTCAGCCCCAGCATTTT. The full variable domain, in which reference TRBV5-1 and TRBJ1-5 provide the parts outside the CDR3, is KAGVTQTPRYLIKTRGQQVTLSCSPISGHRSVSWYQQTPGQGLQFLFEYFSETQRNKGNFPGRFSGRQFSNSRSEMNVSTLELGDSALYLCASSLEGGSQPQHFGDGTRLSIL.

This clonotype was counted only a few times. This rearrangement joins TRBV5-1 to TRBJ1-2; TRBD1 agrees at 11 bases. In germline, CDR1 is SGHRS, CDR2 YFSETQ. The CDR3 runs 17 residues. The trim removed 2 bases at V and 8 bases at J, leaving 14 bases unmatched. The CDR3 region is CASSFGTGGILYGGYTF. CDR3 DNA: TGCGCCAGCAGCTTCGGGACAGGGGGGATACTTTATGGAGGCTACACCTTC.

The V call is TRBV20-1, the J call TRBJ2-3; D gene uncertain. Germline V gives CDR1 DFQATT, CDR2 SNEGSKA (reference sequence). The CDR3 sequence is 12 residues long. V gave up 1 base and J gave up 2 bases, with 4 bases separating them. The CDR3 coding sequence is TGCAGTGCTAGAGTAGCCACAGATACGCAGTATTTT. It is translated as CSARVATDTQYF.

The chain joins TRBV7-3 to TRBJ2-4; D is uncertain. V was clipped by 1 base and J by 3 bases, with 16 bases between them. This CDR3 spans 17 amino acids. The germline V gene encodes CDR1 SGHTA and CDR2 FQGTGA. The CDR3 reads CASSLMGTSPHKNIQYF. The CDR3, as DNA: TGTGCCAGCAGCTTAATGGGCACGAGCCCGCACAAAAACATTCAGTACTTC.

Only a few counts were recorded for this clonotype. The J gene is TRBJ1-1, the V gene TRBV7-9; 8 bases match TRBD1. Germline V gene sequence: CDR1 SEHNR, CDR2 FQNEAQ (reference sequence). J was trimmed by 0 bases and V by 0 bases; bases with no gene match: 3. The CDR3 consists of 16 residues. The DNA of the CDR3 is TGTGCCAGCAGCTTAGCGAGACAGGGGATGAACACTGAAGCTTTCTTT. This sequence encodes CASSLARQGMNTEAFF.

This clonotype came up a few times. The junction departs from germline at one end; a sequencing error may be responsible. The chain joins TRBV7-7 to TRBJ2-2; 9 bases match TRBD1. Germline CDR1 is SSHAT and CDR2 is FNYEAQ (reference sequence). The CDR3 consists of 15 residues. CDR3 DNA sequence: TGTGCTAGCAGCCCCACAGGGGGCGTTAACGGGGAGCTGTTTTTT. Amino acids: CASSPTGGVNGELFF.

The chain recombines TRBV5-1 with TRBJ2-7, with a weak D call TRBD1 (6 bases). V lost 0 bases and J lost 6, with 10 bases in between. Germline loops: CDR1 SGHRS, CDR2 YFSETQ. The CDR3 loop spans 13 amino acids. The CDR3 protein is CASSLDTGSEQYF. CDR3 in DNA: TGCGCCAGCAGCTTGGATACAGGGTCCGAGCAGTACTTC.

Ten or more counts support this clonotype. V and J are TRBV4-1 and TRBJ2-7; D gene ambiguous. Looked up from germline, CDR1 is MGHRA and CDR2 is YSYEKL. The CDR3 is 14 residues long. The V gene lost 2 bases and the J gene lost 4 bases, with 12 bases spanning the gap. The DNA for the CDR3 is TGCGCCAGCAGCCAATCGCCACAGCTGTACGAGCAGTACTTC. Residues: CASSQSPQLYEQYF.

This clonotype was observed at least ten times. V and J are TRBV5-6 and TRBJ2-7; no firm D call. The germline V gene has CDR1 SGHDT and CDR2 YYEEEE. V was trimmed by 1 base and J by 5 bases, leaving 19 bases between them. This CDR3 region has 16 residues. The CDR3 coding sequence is TGTGCCAGCAGCTTGATTAATCCCGCCCGCGGCCACGAGCAGTACTTC. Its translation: CASSLINPARGHEQYF.

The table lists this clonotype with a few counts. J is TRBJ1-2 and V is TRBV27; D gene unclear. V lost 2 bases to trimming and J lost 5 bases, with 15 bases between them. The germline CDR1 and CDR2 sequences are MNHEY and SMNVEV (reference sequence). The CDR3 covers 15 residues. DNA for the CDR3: TGTGCCAGCAGTTTACAAGGAGGGAATACGTATGGCTACACCTTC. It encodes CASSLQGGNTYGYTF.

As DNA, the CDR3 is TGTGCCAGCAGCCAAGATCGGGTGAGAGGGTTGAACACCGGGGAGCTGTTTTTT. Protein product: CASSQDRVRGLNTGELFF. The rearrangement links TRBV4-2 to TRBJ2-2, with D perhaps TRBD2 (5 bases). Germline V lookup: CDR1 LGHNA, CDR2 YNFKEQ. There are 18 residues in the CDR3. Between the trimmed V and J ends, which lost 0 bases and 1 base, there was a span of 15 bases.

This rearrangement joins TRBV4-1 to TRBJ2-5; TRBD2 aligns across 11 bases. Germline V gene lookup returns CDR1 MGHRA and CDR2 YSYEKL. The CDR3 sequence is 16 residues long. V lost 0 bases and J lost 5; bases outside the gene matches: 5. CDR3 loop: CASSQEKASGRETQYF. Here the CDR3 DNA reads TGCGCCAGCAGCCAAGAAAAAGCTAGCGGGAGGGAGACCCAGTACTTC.

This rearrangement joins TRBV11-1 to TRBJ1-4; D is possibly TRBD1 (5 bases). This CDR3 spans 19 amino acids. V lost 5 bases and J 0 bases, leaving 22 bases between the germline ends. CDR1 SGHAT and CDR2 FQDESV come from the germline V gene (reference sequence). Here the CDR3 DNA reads TGTGCCAGCAGCCCCACCTCAGAGGGGCTCAAGTCAACTAATGAAAAACTGTTTTTT. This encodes CASSPTSEGLKSTNEKLFF.

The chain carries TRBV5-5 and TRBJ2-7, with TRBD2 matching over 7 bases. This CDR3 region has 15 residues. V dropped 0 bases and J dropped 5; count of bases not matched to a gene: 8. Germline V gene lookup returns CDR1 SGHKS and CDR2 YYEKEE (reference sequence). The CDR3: CASSLAARESNEQYF. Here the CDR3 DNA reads TGTGCCAGCAGCTTGGCCGCGCGGGAGTCGAACGAGCAGTACTTC.